The 3 T cell receptor beta chains in this list originate from one sample, sequenced in a study of blood T cell repertoires in COVID-19. The method was immunoSEQ multiplex PCR; TCRdb's version includes in-frame clones alone and lacks a portion of them. The repertoire holds over 350,000 clones, with about 89% as singletons. Sequenced material: peripheral blood. Every receptor here comes from a young woman with acute or convalescent COVID-19.

The rearrangement uses TRBV5-1 and TRBJ1-1, with D possibly matching TRBD1 (6 bases). The germline gives CDR1 SGHRS, CDR2 YFSETQ. V was pared by 2 bases and J by 5 bases, with 13 bases between. CDR3 length equals 14 residues. The CDR3 region has the DNA TGCGCCAGCAGCTTCACAGGGTTTGGTACTGAAGCTTTCTTT. Translated, it gives CASSFTGFGTEAFF.

V gene TRBV18 combines with J gene TRBJ1-1; D unclear. The germline V gene encodes CDR1 KGHSH and CDR2 LQKENI. This CDR3 contains 12 residues. V was clipped by 4 bases and J by 3 bases, with 6 bases between them. The CDR3 loop reads CASSREDTEAFF. Here the CDR3 DNA reads TGTGCCAGCTCACGAGAAGACACTGAAGCTTTCTTT.

The gene calls are TRBV21-1 and TRBJ2-3; no DNA check was done on the table's D call, TRBD2. TRBV21-1 is assigned pseudogene status. The length of the CDR3 is 17 residues. The CDR3 DNA is TGTGCCAGCAGCAAATCCGGGACTAGCGTGGTCCCAGATACGCAGTATTTT. Translation gives CASSKSGTSVVPDTQYF.